Listed below are T cell receptor beta chains from one sample, sequenced in a study of Ad26.COV2.S vaccination and SARS-CoV-2 variants. Generated by immunoSEQ multiplex PCR, the TCRdb table keeps only in-frame clones and is missing some. The sample lists approximately 400,000 clones; 70% to 90% were seen once. The input for sequencing was peripheral blood, taken in a trial of Ad26.COV2.S vaccine versus placebo. The receptors shown here come from a person between 18 and 65 years old who received the Ad26.COV2.S COVID-19 vaccine or a placebo. Both conserved end residues are part of each CDR3. D genes are given only for firm matches. Clone size is shown for a subset of rows, as once, few, many or a class of expanded clone.

V gene	clone size	CDR3 length	J gene	D gene	CDR3 DNA	CDR3 protein
TRBV14	-	17	TRBJ2-2	TRBD1	TGTGCCAGCAGCCAAGCAGGGGGTTTAAAGAACACCGGGGAGCTGTTTTTT	CASSQAGGLKNTGELFF
TRBV4-3	once	14	TRBJ1-2	-	TGCGCCAGCAGCCAGGTGGTCGGAAGTTATGGCTACACCTTC	CASSQVVGSYGYTF
TRBV5-1	few	15	TRBJ2-3	-	TGCGCCAGCAGCGAGGGAGACCCGCGCACAGATACGCAGTATTTT	CASSEGDPRTDTQYF
TRBV6-2/TRBV6-3	-	16	TRBJ2-3	TRBD2	TGTGCCAGCAGTTACTCCCTAGCGGGATACACAGATACGCAGTATTTT	CASSYSLAGYTDTQYF
TRBV19	-	15	TRBJ2-2	TRBD1	TGTGCCAGTAAGGTACAGGGGGCTAGCACCGGGGAGCTGTTTTTT	CASKVQGASTGELFF
TRBV6-2/TRBV6-3	-	16	TRBJ2-2	-	TGTGCCAGCAGTTTACGGTGGGACTTCAACACCGGGGAGCTGTTTTTT	CASSLRWDFNTGELFF
TRBV2	-	13	TRBJ2-1	-	TGTGCCAGCCAGGGTTCGGTCCGAAATGAGCAGTTCTTC	CASQGSVRNEQFF
TRBV27	-	15	TRBJ1-6	-	TGTGCCAGCAGTCCGTCGAGGGGAGGTAATTCACCCCTCCACTTT	CASSPSRGGNSPLHF
TRBV13	-	13	TRBJ2-1	-	TGTGCCAGCAGCTCCTCGCCCTCGTTGGAGCAGTTCTTC	CASSSSPSLEQFF
TRBV11-2	-	13	TRBJ1-2	-	TGTGCCAGCAGCTTAGATACCGGGTTTGGCTACACCTTC	CASSLDTGFGYTF
TRBV3-1/TRBV3-2	-	13	TRBJ1-1	-	TGTGCCAGCAGCCGCAGGGATGTCACTGAAGCTTTCTTT	CASSRRDVTEAFF
TRBV10-3	-	16	TRBJ1-1	-	TGTGCCATCAGTGGTTCCTGGGACACCGGAGGCACTGAAGCTTTCTTT	CAISGSWDTGGTEAFF
TRBV29-1	-	14	TRBJ1-1	TRBD1	TGCAGCGTTGAAAGACAGGGAGGGAACACTGAAGCTTTCTTT	CSVERQGGNTEAFF
TRBV5-1	-	17	TRBJ1-2	-	TGCGCCAGCAGCTGGGTCCCGGGCCCATCGACTAACTATGGCTACACCTTC	CASSWVPGPSTNYGYTF
TRBV9	-	15	TRBJ2-7	-	TGTGCCAGCAGCGTAGGCGCAGGGGTAGCCTACGAGCAGTACTTC	CASSVGAGVAYEQYF
TRBV14	-	15	TRBJ1-1	-	TGTGCCAGCAGCCCGCTGGGGACGATGAACACTGAAGCTTTCTTT	CASSPLGTMNTEAFF
TRBV7-2	few	14	TRBJ1-1	-	TGTGCCAGCAGCTTAAATAGTTATGGCTCCGAGGCTTTCTTT	CASSLNSYGSEAFF
TRBV5-4	-	18	TRBJ2-3	TRBD2	TGTGCCAGCAGCTTGGGGCCTAGCGGGAGGATCGGCACAGATACGCAGTATTTT	CASSLGPSGRIGTDTQYF
TRBV6-5	-	14	TRBJ2-7	-	TGTGCCAGCAGTTACTTTGGGGGATCCTACGAGCAGTACTTC	CASSYFGGSYEQYF
TRBV19	-	12	TRBJ2-1	-	TGTGCCAGTAGTCCTGCTGGGGGTGAGCAGTTCTTC	CASSPAGGEQFF
TRBV18	-	16	TRBJ2-5	TRBD2	TGTGCCAGCTCACCACTAAACGGGAGGGCCGGGGAGACCCAGTACTTC	CASSPLNGRAGETQYF
TRBV5-4	-	14	TRBJ2-2	-	TGTGCCAGCAGCGGCCGGGACAAGGGCGGGGAGCTGTTTTTT	CASSGRDKGGELFF
TRBV7-9	-	14	TRBJ1-2	-	TGTGCCAGCACCCATCTACAGGACAACTATGGCTACACCTTC	CASTHLQDNYGYTF
TRBV6-2/TRBV6-3	-	15	TRBJ2-5	-	TGTGCCAGCAGTTACTCCGCGGGGGCTGGGGAGACCCAGTACTTC	CASSYSAGAGETQYF
TRBV6-2/TRBV6-3	-	16	TRBJ1-6	TRBD1	TGTGCCAGCAGTTACCCCCCGGGACAGGGAGGCTCACCCCTCCACTTT	CASSYPPGQGGSPLHF
TRBV10-3	-	13	TRBJ2-3	-	TGTGCCATCAGCCCAGCTAGGACAGATACGCAGTATTTT	CAISPARTDTQYF
TRBV3-1/TRBV3-2	-	18	TRBJ1-5	-	TGTGCCAGCAGCCAAGATCCCCCGACAGTTTATAGCAATCAGCCCCAGCATTTT	CASSQDPPTVYSNQPQHF
TRBV6-5	-	13	TRBJ2-1	-	TGTGCCAGCAGTTACCCCAGGGGAGATGAGCAGTTCTTC	CASSYPRGDEQFF
TRBV5-6	-	16	TRBJ2-1	TRBD2	TGTGCCAGCAGCCGACTAGCGGGACATACCTACAATGAGCAGTTCTTC	CASSRLAGHTYNEQFF
TRBV19	-	15	TRBJ2-5	-	TGTGCCAGTAGCAAAGGCACAGGGTACCAAGAGACCCAGTACTTC	CASSKGTGYQETQYF
TRBV3-1/TRBV3-2	-	15	TRBJ2-1	-	TGTGCCAGCAGCCAAGACACGGGTGTATACAATGAGCAGTTCTTC	CASSQDTGVYNEQFF
TRBV5-6	few	16	TRBJ2-7	TRBD2	TGTGCCAGCAGCTTGGGGGCGAGCGGGGTGTCCCACGAGCAGTACTTC	CASSLGASGVSHEQYF
TRBV10-2	-	17	TRBJ2-2	TRBD1	TGCGCCAGCAGTTTGGGAGACAGGGGTTTGCACACCGGGGAGCTGTTTTTT	CASSLGDRGLHTGELFF
TRBV28	-	13	TRBJ2-5	-	TGTGCCAGCAGTCCCCGTGGTCCCGAGACCCAGTACTTC	CASSPRGPETQYF
TRBV9	-	15	TRBJ1-4	-	TGTGCCAGCAGCCAGTGGAGCGGGGGCAATGAAAAACTGTTTTTT	CASSQWSGGNEKLFF
TRBV30	-	13	TRBJ2-3	-	TGTGCCTGGAGCCACAAGGGTGCAGATACGCAGTATTTT	CAWSHKGADTQYF
TRBV18	-	12	TRBJ2-1	-	TGTGCCAGCTCATCCGGACAGAATGAGCAGTTCTTC	CASSSGQNEQFF
TRBV10-1	-	15	TRBJ2-6	TRBD1	TGCGCCAGCAGGCTCGACAGGGCCGGGGCCAACGTCCTGACTTTC	CASRLDRAGANVLTF
TRBV18	-	14	TRBJ2-5	TRBD1	TGTGCCAGCTCACATGAGAAGGGGGCGAAGACCCAGTACTTC	CASSHEKGAKTQYF
TRBV15	-	16	TRBJ2-1	-	TGTGCCACCAGCAGAGATCAGCCCACGCCCTACAATGAGCAGTTCTTC	CATSRDQPTPYNEQFF
TRBV3-1/TRBV3-2	-	13	TRBJ2-4	-	TGTGCCAGCAGCCAAGATGTGCGGGCCCTTCAGTACTTC	CASSQDVRALQYF
TRBV7-2	-	14	TRBJ1-2	-	TGTGCCAGCAGCTTTTTCAGGGGTGTTGATGGCTACACCTTC	CASSFFRGVDGYTF
TRBV7-9	few	16	TRBJ2-2	TRBD1	TGTGCCAGCAGTCCGTTGGGACAGGGTTTGTCCGGGGAGCTGTTTTTT	CASSPLGQGLSGELFF
TRBV6-2/TRBV6-3	-	12	TRBJ1-1	-	TGTGCCAGCAGTGCGGTGTACACTGAAGCTTTCTTT	CASSAVYTEAFF
TRBV10-3	-	13	TRBJ1-1	-	TGTGCCACAGAGGTTACAGAGAACACTGAAGCTTTCTTT	CATEVTENTEAFF
TRBV3-1/TRBV3-2	-	15	TRBJ1-5	TRBD1	TGTGCCAGCAGCCAAGGGGACAGGGAAAATCAGCCCCAGCATTTT	CASSQGDRENQPQHF
TRBV12-5	-	13	TRBJ2-7	TRBD2	TGTGCTAGTGGTTTAACTAGCGGGGGCGAGCAGTACTTC	CASGLTSGGEQYF
TRBV27	-	13	TRBJ2-7	-	TGTGCCAGCAGTTTAGGTCAATCCTACGAGCAGTACTTC	CASSLGQSYEQYF
TRBV5-1	-	15	TRBJ2-7	TRBD1	TGCGCCAGCAGCTTGGAAGGGACAGACTTCTACGAGCAGTACTTC	CASSLEGTDFYEQYF
TRBV3-1/TRBV3-2	-	14	TRBJ1-6	-	TGTGCCAGCAGCCAAGTCCAATGGAATTCACCCCTCCACTTT	CASSQVQWNSPLHF
TRBV6-2/TRBV6-3	-	16	TRBJ2-2	TRBD2	TGTGCCAGCAGCCGCCCCGGGGGGGTGTTTGCCGGGGAGCTGTTTTTT	CASSRPGGVFAGELFF
TRBV18	-	15	TRBJ2-3	TRBD1	TGTGCCAGCTCAATCCGGGACAGGGACGCAGATACGCAGTATTTT	CASSIRDRDADTQYF
TRBV9	once	17	TRBJ1-1	TRBD1	TGTGCCAGCAGTAGAGGAAAGGGGACAGGGGAAAACACTGAAGCTTTCTTT	CASSRGKGTGENTEAFF
TRBV24-1	once	13	TRBJ2-3	-	TGTGCCACCAGTGAGCATAGCACAGATACGCAGTATTTT	CATSEHSTDTQYF
TRBV27	-	15	TRBJ2-3	TRBD2	TGTGCCAGCAGTTTAAGCGGGGCAAGCACAGATACGCAGTATTTT	CASSLSGASTDTQYF
TRBV13	-	17	TRBJ2-7	-	TGTGCCAGCAGCTCCCGAGGGCAGGGAGTGTCCACCTACGAGCAGTACTTC	CASSSRGQGVSTYEQYF
TRBV19	-	15	TRBJ1-2	-	TGTGCCAGTAGTATTGTTGGGGGCGCTGCGGGTGGCTACACCTTC	CASSIVGGAAGGYTF
TRBV18	-	15	TRBJ1-1	-	TGTGCCAGCTCACCACCCGCCAGGTCGAACACTGAAGCTTTCTTT	CASSPPARSNTEAFF
TRBV5-1	-	15	TRBJ1-5	-	TGCGCCAGCAGCTTCCGGGGGGCCCCCAATCAGCCCCAGCATTTT	CASSFRGAPNQPQHF
TRBV3-1/TRBV3-2	-	12	TRBJ2-5	-	TGTGCCAGCAGAGGGGACCAAGAGACCCAGTACTTC	CASRGDQETQYF